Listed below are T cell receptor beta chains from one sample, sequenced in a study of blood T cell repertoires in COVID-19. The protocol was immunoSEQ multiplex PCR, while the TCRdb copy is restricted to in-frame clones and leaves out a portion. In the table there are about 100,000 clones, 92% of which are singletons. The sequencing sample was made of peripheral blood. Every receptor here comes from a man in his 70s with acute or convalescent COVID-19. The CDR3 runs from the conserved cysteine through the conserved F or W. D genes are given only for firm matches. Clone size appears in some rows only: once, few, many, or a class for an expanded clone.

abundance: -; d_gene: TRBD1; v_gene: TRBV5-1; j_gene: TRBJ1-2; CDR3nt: TGCGCCAGCAGCAGGCTGACAGGGGAGAATCATGGCTACACCTTC; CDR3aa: CASSRLTGENHGYTF
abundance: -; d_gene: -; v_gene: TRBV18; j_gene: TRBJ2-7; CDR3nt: TGTGCCAGCTCACCAGCGCGATCCTACGAGCAGTACTTC; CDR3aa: CASSPARSYEQYF
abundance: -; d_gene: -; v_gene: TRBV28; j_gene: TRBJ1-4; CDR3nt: TGTGCCAGTGTTGACAGGAGTAATGAAAAACTGTTTTTT; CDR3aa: CASVDRSNEKLFF
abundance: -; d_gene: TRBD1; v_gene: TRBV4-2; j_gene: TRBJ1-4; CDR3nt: TGTGCCAGCAGCCAAGCCGGGACAGGGAATGAAAAACTGTTTTTT; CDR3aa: CASSQAGTGNEKLFF
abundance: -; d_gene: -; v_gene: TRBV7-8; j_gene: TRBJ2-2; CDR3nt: TGTGCCAGCAGCTTAGTCGGGGTACGGAACACCGGGGAGCTGTTTTTT; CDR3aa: CASSLVGVRNTGELFF
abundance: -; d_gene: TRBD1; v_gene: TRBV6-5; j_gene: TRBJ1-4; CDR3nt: TGTGCCAGCAGTAACCGGGACAGGGAAGGAAAACTGTTTTTT; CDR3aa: CASSNRDREGKLFF
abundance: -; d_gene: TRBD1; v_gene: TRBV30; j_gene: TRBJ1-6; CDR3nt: TGTGCCTGGAGCCGCCGGGACAGATATTCACCCCTCCACTTT; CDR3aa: CAWSRRDRYSPLHF
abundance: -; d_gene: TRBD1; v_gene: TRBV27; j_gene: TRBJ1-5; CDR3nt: TGTGCCAGCAGTTTCAAGGGACTGGGACAGGGGAGGGGTTATAGCAATCAGCCCCAGCATTTT; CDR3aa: CASSFKGLGQGRGYSNQPQHF
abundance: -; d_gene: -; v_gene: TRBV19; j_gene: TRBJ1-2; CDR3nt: TGTGCCAGTCGTATCCCCCTTCGGGAGAAGCAGGGCTACACCTTC; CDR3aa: CASRIPLREKQGYTF
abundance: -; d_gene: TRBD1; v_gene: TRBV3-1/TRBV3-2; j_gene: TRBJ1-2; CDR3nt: TGTGCCAGCATGCCTACGACAGGGAAGACCTATGGCTACACCTTC; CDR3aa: CASMPTTGKTYGYTF
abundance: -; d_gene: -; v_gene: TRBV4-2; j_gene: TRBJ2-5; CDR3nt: TGTGCCAGCAGCCAAAACGACAGGTCCAGCAGGGAGACCCAGTACTTC; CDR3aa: CASSQNDRSSRETQYF
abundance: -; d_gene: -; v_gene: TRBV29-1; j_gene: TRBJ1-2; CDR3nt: TGCAGCGTCCGCCTCGGCGGGACTAACTATGGCTACACCTTC; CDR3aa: CSVRLGGTNYGYTF
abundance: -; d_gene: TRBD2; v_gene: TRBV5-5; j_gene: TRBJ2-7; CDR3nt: TGTGCCAGCAGCACAAGCGGGGCCTACGAGCAGTACTTC; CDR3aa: CASSTSGAYEQYF
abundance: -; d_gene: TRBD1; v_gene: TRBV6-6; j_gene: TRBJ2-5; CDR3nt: TGTGCCAGCCGTCGGAAAAGGGGGCTGGGGGAGAGAGAGACCCAGTACTTC; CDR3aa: CASRRKRGLGERETQYF
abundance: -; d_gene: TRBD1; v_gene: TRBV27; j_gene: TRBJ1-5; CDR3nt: TGTGCCAGCAGTCGGACAGGGGCCTTGAATAGCAATCAGCCCCAGCATTTT; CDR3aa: CASSRTGALNSNQPQHF
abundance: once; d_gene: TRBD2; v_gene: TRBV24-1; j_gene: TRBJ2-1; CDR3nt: TGTGCCACCAGTCTGGCGGGAGGGACATACAATGAGCAGTTCTTC; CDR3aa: CATSLAGGTYNEQFF
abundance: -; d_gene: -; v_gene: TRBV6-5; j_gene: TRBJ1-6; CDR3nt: TGTGCCAGCTCCCAAGCCGGGGTCGAGTCACCCCTCCACTTT; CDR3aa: CASSQAGVESPLHF
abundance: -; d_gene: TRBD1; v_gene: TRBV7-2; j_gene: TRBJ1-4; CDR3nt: TGTGCCAGCAGCCAAAAACAGGGGTGGGAAGAAAAACTGTTTTTT; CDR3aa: CASSQKQGWEEKLFF
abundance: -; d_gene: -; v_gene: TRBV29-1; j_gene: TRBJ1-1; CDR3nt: TGCAGCGTTGGTGCAGGAATGAACACTGAAGCTTTCTTT; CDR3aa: CSVGAGMNTEAFF